These 24 T cell receptor beta chains were sequenced from one sample in a study of shared clonotypes between healthy human individuals. TCRdb's table, derived via immunoSEQ multiplex PCR, lists solely in-frame clones and lacks some. This table holds over a million clones, 75% found once. The sequenced sample was memory CD4+ T cells sorted from blood. Subset of the sample: CD45RA-negative fraction. Source of these receptors: a man aged 18 to 30 in good health.

The rearrangement links TRBV5-4 to TRBJ2-1; D remains ambiguous. V gave up 1 base and J gave up 4 bases, with 12 bases separating them. The length of the CDR3 is 15 residues. Germline loops: CDR1 SGHNT, CDR2 YYREEE (reference sequence). This chain's CDR3 is CASSLTAAPYNEQFF. The CDR3 nucleotides are TGTGCCAGCAGCTTGACGGCAGCCCCTTACAATGAGCAGTTCTTC.

The chain is built from TRBV10-3 and TRBJ1-3; D uncertain. This CDR3 region has 15 residues. Germline V gives CDR1 ENHRY, CDR2 SYGVKD. V was cut by 6 bases and J by 0 bases, with 12 bases left in between. The CDR3 bases are TGTGCCATCAGAGCTCACGGGGACTCTGGAAACACCATATATTTT. Translation gives CAIRAHGDSGNTIYF.

The chain carries TRBV19 and TRBJ2-1; TRBD2 matches at 9 bases. With 3 bases clipped from V and 1 base from J, the junction kept 7 bases outside the gene matches. This CDR3 has 17 amino acids. Germline CDR1 reads LNHDA; CDR2 reads SQIVND (reference sequence). Here the CDR3 reads CASSMRGSGRSYNEQFF. In DNA, the CDR3 is TGTGCCAGTAGTATGAGGGGGAGCGGGAGGTCCTACAATGAGCAGTTCTTC.

J is TRBJ2-1 and V is TRBV30, with D possibly TRBD1 on 6 matching bases. CDR1 and CDR2 (germline): GTSNPN, SVGIG (reference sequence). Trimming took off 7 bases at V and 8 bases at J, with 15 bases between the two ends. The CDR3 is 12 residues long. The CDR3 loop reads CALTIHRDEQFF. The CDR3 DNA sequence: TGTGCCTTGACAATCCACAGGGATGAGCAGTTCTTC.

This clone was seen more than once but under ten times. V is TRBV30 and J is TRBJ1-1; D perhaps matches TRBD1 (5 bases). Germline V gene lookup returns CDR1 GTSNPN and CDR2 SVGIG (reference sequence). The CDR3 covers 14 residues. V shed 4 bases and J shed 3 bases, with 15 bases lying between them. This chain's CDR3 is CAWKQRGGYTEAFF. CDR3 bases: TGTGCCTGGAAACAACGGGGGGGGTACACTGAAGCTTTCTTT.

J is TRBJ1-6 and V is TRBV7-9, with TRBD1 matching over 12 bases. The CDR3 has 15 residues. CDR1 is SEHNR and CDR2 is FQNEAQ in the germline V gene (reference sequence). J was trimmed by 10 bases and V by 5 bases; bases with no gene match: 6. CDR3 DNA sequence: TGTGCCAGCAGCCTGGGACAGGGGGCCCAATCACCCCTCCACTTT. Encoded protein: CASSLGQGAQSPLHF.

This clone was picked up one time. The V gene is TRBV15, the J gene TRBJ1-4; TRBD1 might be the D (5 bases). The CDR3 extends over 15 amino acids. Germline values: CDR1 LNHNV, CDR2 YYDKDF (reference sequence). V dropped 4 bases and J dropped 3 bases, with 12 bases sitting between them. CDR3 residues: CATSINGGPNEKLFF. The CDR3 nucleotides read TGTGCCACCAGCATAAACGGGGGTCCTAATGAAAAACTGTTTTTT.

There are many counts of this clone. This rearrangement joins TRBV7-2 to TRBJ2-6, with 10 bases aligning to TRBD2. This CDR3 spans 17 amino acids. Germline V lookup: CDR1 SGHTA, CDR2 FQGNSA. V gave up 6 bases and J gave up 1 base; unmatched junction bases: 6. The CDR3 here is CASSWTSGYSGANVLTF. The CDR3 DNA sequence: TGTGCCAGCAGTTGGACTAGCGGATATTCTGGGGCCAACGTCCTGACTTTC. The full variable domain, completed using reference TRBV7-2 and TRBJ2-6, is GAGVSQSPSNKVTEKGKDVELRCDPISGHTALYWYRQSLGQGLEFLIYFQGNSAPDKSGLPSDRFSAERTGGSVSTLTIQRTQQEDSAVYLCASSWTSGYSGANVLTFGAGSRLTVL.

This chain links TRBV30 with TRBJ1-6; 7 bases align to TRBD1. With V trimmed by 5 bases and J by 5 bases, 9 bases remained unmatched. This CDR3 has 15 residues. CDR1 and CDR2 from the germline V gene are GTSNPN and SVGIG (reference sequence). The CDR3 coding sequence is TGTGCCTGGCGGAGGGGGCGCCGGGATAATTCACCCCTCCACTTT. This sequence encodes CAWRRGRRDNSPLHF.

V gene TRBV5-4 combines with J gene TRBJ1-6; weak D call: TRBD1 (5 bases). V was cut by 4 bases and J by 7 bases, with 18 bases left in between. Germline loops: CDR1 SGHNT, CDR2 YYREEE (reference sequence). The CDR3 is 16 amino acids. The CDR3 bases are TGTGCCAGCAGCCCCGATGGGGGTATGAGCAATTCACCCCTCCACTTT. It encodes CASSPDGGMSNSPLHF.

Note on this clone: A junction boundary mismatches the germline segment, possibly from a read error. The J gene is TRBJ2-2, the V gene TRBV7-7, with D maybe TRBD2 (6 bases). Germline loops: CDR1 SSHAT, CDR2 FNYEAQ (reference sequence). This CDR3 spans 14 amino acids. The DNA for the CDR3 is TGTGCTAGCAGCCGGGAGCCGGACACCGGGGAGCTGTTTTTT. This gives the protein CASSREPDTGELFF.

The genes are TRBV7-6 and TRBJ2-3; no definite D call. Trimming left V 5 bases short and J 5 bases short, with 17 bases between. This CDR3 has 15 amino acids. Per the germline V gene, CDR1 is SGHVS and CDR2 is FNYEAQ. CDR3 in DNA: TGTGCCAGCAGCCGACTCGACCAGTCGGGAGATACGCAGTATTTT. Protein product: CASSRLDQSGDTQYF.

The table lists this clone with a few counts. V gene TRBV25-1 combines with J gene TRBJ1-6; weak D call: TRBD1 (6 bases). CDR3 length equals 14 residues. Germline V gives CDR1 MGHDK, CDR2 SYGVNS. V was pared by 6 bases and J by 5 bases, with 11 bases between. The CDR3 DNA reads TGTGCCAGCAGAAGGGGGACGGATAATTCACCCCTCCACTTT. The encoded protein is CASRRGTDNSPLHF.

This clone came up once. This chain uses TRBV6-1 with TRBJ1-4; 7 positions match TRBD1. The CDR3 runs 13 residues. The germline V gene has CDR1 MNHNS and CDR2 SASEGT. J gave up 5 bases and V 11 bases, and 8 bases lay outside the gene matches. CDR3 bases: TGTGCCGTCCGGGACAGACTAAATGAAAAACTGTTTTTT. Its protein product is CAVRDRLNEKLFF.

The chain is built from TRBV27 and TRBJ2-7; 12 positions agree with TRBD2. Trimming removed 5 bases from V and 5 bases from J; junction bases left unmatched: 10. CDR3 size: 16 residues. The germline V gene encodes CDR1 MNHEY and CDR2 SMNVEV (reference sequence). In DNA, the CDR3 is TGTGCCAGCAGTCCAAGGACTAGCGGGGTTTCTCACGAGCAGTACTTC. Protein product: CASSPRTSGVSHEQYF.

This sequence joins TRBV4-2 and TRBJ2-3, with TRBD2 matching over 10 bases. V shed 2 bases, J shed 4 bases, and the junction held 12 bases outside the gene matches. The CDR3 consists of 18 residues. Germline V gene sequence: CDR1 LGHNA, CDR2 YNFKEQ. The CDR3 region has the DNA TGTGCCAGCAGCCAACGTTGGCAAGCGGGAGGGGCGGCAGATACGCAGTATTTT. Residues: CASSQRWQAGGAADTQYF.

This sequence joins TRBV7-3 and TRBJ1-2; D is possibly TRBD1 (5 bases). CDR3 length: 13 residues. CDR1 and CDR2 (germline): SGHTA, FQGTGA. Between the trimmed V and J ends, which lost 2 bases and 6 bases, there was a span of 10 bases. The CDR3 is CASSLGLRDGYTF. The DNA of the CDR3 is TGTGCCAGCAGCTTAGGCCTCAGGGATGGCTACACCTTC.

This clone was detected only a few times. The chain combines TRBV10-2 with TRBJ2-2; 16 positions agree with TRBD2. Trimming cost V 6 bases and J 5 bases; bases outside gene matches: 12. Germline CDR1 is WSHSY and CDR2 is SAAADI. CDR3 length: 19 residues. The CDR3 bases are TGCGCCAGCAGAGCTGGGACTAGCGGGAGGGGAGTCGGGACCGGGGAGCTGTTTTTT. It translates to CASRAGTSGRGVGTGELFF.

This chain links TRBV19 with TRBJ1-1; tentatively, D is TRBD1 (6 bases). V lost 4 bases to trimming and J lost 0 bases, with 18 bases between them. CDR1 LNHDA and CDR2 SQIVND come from the germline V gene (reference sequence). This CDR3 region has 17 residues. CDR3 amino acids: CASSTAPGTPMNTEAFF. The CDR3 DNA follows: TGTGCCAGTAGTACAGCCCCCGGGACACCGATGAACACTGAAGCTTTCTTT.

V is TRBV5-1 and J is TRBJ2-2; D is perhaps TRBD1 or TRBD2 (5 bases each). This CDR3 has 17 amino acids. The ends were cut back, 2 bases at V and 4 bases at J, with 18 bases in the middle. Looked up from germline, CDR1 is SGHRS and CDR2 is YFSETQ. The CDR3, as DNA: TGCGCCAGCAGCTTTCGGGACCAATTTGCGGGCACCGGGGAGCTGTTTTTT. Translated: CASSFRDQFAGTGELFF.

This clone showed up just a few times. The genes are TRBV19 and TRBJ1-5, with 7 bases identical to TRBD1. In germline, CDR1 is LNHDA, CDR2 SQIVND (reference sequence). The CDR3 is made up of 15 amino acids. V was clipped by 7 bases and J by 0 bases; unmatched bases: 6. The CDR3 loop is CASKGQFNSNQPQHF. CDR3 coding DNA: TGTGCCAGTAAGGGACAGTTCAATAGCAATCAGCCCCAGCATTTT. Variable domain in full (rest from reference TRBV19 and TRBJ1-5): DGGITQSPKYLFRKEGQNVTLSCEQNLNHDAMYWYRQDPGQGLRLIYYSQIVNDFQKGDIAEGYSVSREKKESFPLTVTSAQKNPTAFYLCASKGQFNSNQPQHFGDGTRLSIL.

CDR3 region: CASSAGGTGGSTGELFF. Written as DNA, the CDR3 is TGTGCCAGCAGCGCTGGGGGGACAGGGGGCAGCACCGGGGAGCTGTTTTTT. The gene calls are TRBV9 and TRBJ2-2; 12 positions agree with TRBD1. The CDR3 is 17 residues long. Germline V lookup: CDR1 SGDLS, CDR2 YYNGEE. The ends lost 3 bases at V and 4 bases at J; junction bases unmatched: 7. Filled out from reference TRBV9 and TRBJ2-2, the complete variable domain reads DSGVTQTPKHLITATGQRVTLRCSPRSGDLSVYWYQQSLDQGLQFLIQYYNGEERAKGNILERFSAQQFPDLHSELNLSSLELGDSALYFCASSAGGTGGSTGELFFGEGSRLTVL.

About this clone: The identical CDR3 is also encoded by other nucleotide sequences in the sample. The chain carries TRBV5-1 and TRBJ2-3; TRBD1 matches at 7 bases. Germline CDR1 is SGHRS and CDR2 is YFSETQ. The CDR3 sequence is 14 residues long. Unmatched junction bases numbered 2, after V lost 2 bases and J lost 2 bases. Here the CDR3 reads CASSLDRATDTQYF. CDR3 nucleotide sequence: TGCGCCAGCAGCTTAGACAGGGCCACAGATACGCAGTATTTT.

The V gene is TRBV11-2, the J gene TRBJ2-6; possible D gene TRBD1, 6 bases. CDR1 and CDR2 (germline): SGHAT, FQNNGV. V lost 0 bases and J lost 3, with 15 bases in between. This CDR3 comprises 18 residues. The CDR3 DNA sequence: TGTGCCAGCAGCTTAGATCACAGGCTACAGGGTGGGGCCAACGTCCTGACTTTC. As protein: CASSLDHRLQGGANVLTF.